What follows are 24 T cell receptor beta chains derived from one specimen sequenced in a study of PD-1 blockade in mismatch repair-deficient tumors. Repertoires were generated with immunoSEQ multiplex PCR, while TCRdb's copy carries only in-frame clones and drops some. The data show under 50,000 clones, around 77% seen once. Sequenced here: PBMCs, sampled before pembrolizumab treatment. These receptor sequences come from an adult with mismatch repair-deficient cancer.

The table lists this clone with a count of one. The genes are TRBV6-5 and TRBJ1-1; D perhaps matches TRBD1 (6 bases). This CDR3 region has 13 residues. Germline lookup yields CDR1 MNHEY and CDR2 SVGAGI. The V and J ends lost 6 bases and 3 bases respectively, with 11 bases between them. In DNA form, the CDR3 reads TGTGCCAGCAGGGGGGCCGGTTACACTGAAGCTTTCTTT. It encodes CASRGAGYTEAFF.

J is TRBJ2-5 and V is TRBV6-5; tentatively, D is TRBD1 or TRBD2 (6 bases each). V was trimmed by 2 bases and J by 3 bases, leaving 13 bases between them. Germline V gene lookup returns CDR1 MNHEY and CDR2 SVGAGI. The CDR3 has 15 amino acids. Here the CDR3 DNA reads TGTGCCAGCAGTTACGGGCGGGACAATGAAGAGACCCAGTACTTC. Translated: CASSYGRDNEETQYF.

The chain links TRBV5-6 to TRBJ2-3; 8 bases map to TRBD2. V lost 1 base to trimming and J lost 2 bases; unmatched junction nucleotides: 6. Germline CDR1 is SGHDT and CDR2 is YYEEEE. The CDR3 runs to 16 residues. The CDR3, as DNA: TGTGCCAGCAGCTTGCCCGTGACTAGCGCCACAGATACGCAGTATTTT. This translates into CASSLPVTSATDTQYF.

Only a few counts were recorded for this clone. The rearrangement joins TRBV4-1 to TRBJ2-5; D is tentatively TRBD1 or TRBD2 (5 bases each). This CDR3 has 15 residues. Deletions cut 6 bases from V and 4 bases from J, with 18 bases between. Germline V gives CDR1 MGHRA, CDR2 YSYEKL. The CDR3 protein is CASSTAGSPGETQYF. The CDR3 DNA reads TGCGCCAGCAGTACCGCAGGGAGCCCGGGAGAGACCCAGTACTTC.

The chain combines TRBV19 with TRBJ2-7, with D perhaps matching TRBD1 or TRBD2 (5 bases each). V was pared by 5 bases and J by 4 bases, with 9 bases between. This CDR3 is 12 amino acids long. The V gene's germline CDR1 is LNHDA and CDR2 SQIVND (reference sequence). CDR3: CASSQEGYEQYF. CDR3 sequence (DNA): TGTGCCAGTAGTCAAGAGGGGTACGAGCAGTACTTC.

The V call is TRBV7-9, the J call TRBJ1-1, with 9 bases that match TRBD1. The CDR3 is made up of 14 amino acids. V shed 6 bases, J shed 1 base, and the junction held 3 bases outside the gene matches. Germline V gene data show CDR1 as SEHNR and CDR2 as FQNEAQ (reference sequence). The CDR3 nucleotides read TGTGCCAGCAGAAAGGGACAGGGGAACACTGAAGCTTTCTTT. This sequence encodes CASRKGQGNTEAFF. Supplemented by reference TRBV7-9 and TRBJ1-1, the full variable domain reads DTGVSQNPRHKITKRGQNVTFRCDPISEHNRLYWYRQTLGQGPEFLTYFQNEAQLEKSRLLSDRFSAERPKGSFSTLEIQRTEQGDSAMYLCASRKGQGNTEAFFGQGTRLTVV.

The rearrangement uses TRBV11-2 and TRBJ1-1; D is possibly TRBD1 (6 bases). The CDR3 consists of 12 residues. Germline V gene data show CDR1 as SGHAT and CDR2 as FQNNGV. Trimming left V 2 bases short and J 14 bases short, with 15 bases between. CDR3 bases: TGTGCCAGCAGCTTACCGGACAGTAAGTGGTTCTTT. Protein product: CASSLPDSKWFF.

The chain combines TRBV6-5 with TRBJ2-1; D tentatively fits TRBD1 or TRBD2 (5 bases each). Germline V gene data show CDR1 as MNHEY and CDR2 as SVGAGI. The CDR3 spans 14 residues. Trimming removed 5 bases at V and 8 bases at J, with 16 bases between. The CDR3 DNA is TGTGCCAGCAGTCCCGGGACGGCTTTCGATGAGCAGTTCTTC. This translates into CASSPGTAFDEQFF.

The chain recombines TRBV7-2 with TRBJ1-2; D gene ambiguous. The CDR3 runs 15 residues. V was shortened by 6 bases and J by 2 bases, with 16 bases between the two germline ends. Germline values: CDR1 SGHTA, CDR2 FQGNSA. CDR3 coding DNA: TGTGCCAGCAGTCCTGGCTCGGGCGGAAACTATGGCTACACCTTC. Protein sequence: CASSPGSGGNYGYTF.

This chain's CDR3 is CSVETTSGYEQYF. The DNA of the CDR3 is TGCAGCGTTGAGACGACTAGCGGGTACGAGCAGTACTTC. The J gene is TRBJ2-7, the V gene TRBV29-1; 10 positions match TRBD2. J gave up 4 bases and V 3 bases, and 3 bases lay outside the gene matches. CDR3 length equals 13 residues. Per germline, CDR1 SQVTM and CDR2 ANQGSEA.

This clone was detected a few times. This rearrangement joins TRBV27 to TRBJ2-1; 8 positions agree with TRBD2. The ends lost 2 bases at V and 6 bases at J; junction bases unmatched: 6. Germline V gene sequence: CDR1 MNHEY, CDR2 SMNVEV (reference sequence). This CDR3 spans 15 amino acids. The CDR3 loop reads CASSLTQRESNEQFF. CDR3 DNA sequence: TGTGCCAGCAGTTTAACCCAGCGGGAGTCCAATGAGCAGTTCTTC.

The CDR3 sequence: CASSLSGSPEQYF. The DNA of the CDR3 is TGTGCCAGCAGTCTCTCGGGTAGCCCCGAGCAGTACTTC. The rearrangement uses TRBV27 and TRBJ2-7; D is unclear. Germline CDR1 is MNHEY and CDR2 is SMNVEV (reference sequence). Trimming took off 5 bases at V and 6 bases at J, with 14 bases between the two ends. The CDR3 is 13 residues long.

The chain has TRBV7-6 and TRBJ2-1; 9 bases map to TRBD1. V gave up 4 bases and J gave up 10 bases; unmatched junction bases: 14. This CDR3 has 16 amino acids. Germline CDR1 is SGHVS and CDR2 is FNYEAQ. CDR3: CASSWIRDRAPLEQFF. The CDR3, as DNA: TGTGCCAGCAGCTGGATCCGGGACAGGGCCCCTTTGGAGCAGTTCTTC.

V and J are TRBV7-2 and TRBJ1-5, with D possibly being TRBD1 (5 bases). Germline V gene sequence: CDR1 SGHTA, CDR2 FQGNSA. V lost 3 bases to trimming and J lost 6 bases, with 12 bases between them. CDR3 length: 14 residues. The CDR3 sequence is CASSFMGEGQPQHF. The CDR3 DNA reads TGTGCCAGCAGCTTCATGGGGGAAGGTCAGCCCCAGCATTTT.

Concerning this clone itself: Other DNA sequences from this sample encode an identical CDR3 as well. The gene calls are TRBV4-2 and TRBJ2-3, with D tentatively TRBD2 (6 bases). This CDR3 is 15 amino acids long. Germline CDR1 is LGHNA and CDR2 is YNFKEQ. V was trimmed by 1 base and J by 4 bases, leaving 12 bases between them. The CDR3: CASSQGSGEADTQYF. In nucleotides, the CDR3 is TGTGCCAGCAGCCAAGGATCGGGAGAGGCAGATACGCAGTATTTT.

The chain joins TRBV7-9 to TRBJ1-3; 7 bases are shared with TRBD1. V shed 8 bases and J 1 base; nucleotides not matched to a gene: 17. This CDR3 is 18 amino acids long. The germline CDR1 and CDR2 sequences are SEHNR and FQNEAQ (reference sequence). As DNA, the CDR3 is TGTGCCAGCCGCTCGGAGTTGACAGGGAAAGCATCTGGAAACACCATATATTTT. Protein: CASRSELTGKASGNTIYF.

The chain recombines TRBV18 with TRBJ2-6; D uncertain. Trimming took off 2 bases at V and 2 bases at J, with 13 bases between the two ends. The CDR3 sequence is 17 residues long. Germline-derived CDR1 and CDR2 are KGHSH and LQKENI. CDR3 nucleotide sequence: TGTGCCAGCTCACCAGAAGGGTGGATTCCTGGGGCCAACGTCCTGACTTTC. Translated: CASSPEGWIPGANVLTF.

The genes are TRBV5-4 and TRBJ2-5; D might be TRBD1 (6 bases). The CDR3 length is 14 residues. Germline CDR1 and CDR2: SGHNT and YYREEE (reference sequence). V lost 4 bases and J 5 bases, leaving 15 bases between the germline ends. CDR3 residues: CASSLGGSWETQYF. In nucleotides, the CDR3 is TGTGCCAGCAGCCTAGGGGGATCCTGGGAGACCCAGTACTTC.

Worth noting for this clone: One end of the junction does not line up with germline, which may come from a read error. This chain joins TRBV7-7 and TRBJ2-2; D possibly corresponds to TRBD1 (6 bases). CDR3 size: 15 residues. Germline lookup yields CDR1 SSHAT and CDR2 FNYEAQ (reference sequence). CDR3 region: CASSLSPGVSGELFF. For the CDR3, the DNA is TGTGCTAGCAGCTTATCTCCAGGGGTCTCCGGGGAGCTGTTTTTT.

This sequence joins TRBV11-2 and TRBJ2-2; D gene uncertain. CDR1 and CDR2 (germline): SGHAT, FQNNGV. CDR3 length: 14 residues. Trimming cost V 2 bases and J 1 base, with 5 bases left between them. The CDR3 DNA reads as TGTGCCAGCAGCTTAAAGATGAACACCGGGGAGCTGTTTTTT. Encoded protein: CASSLKMNTGELFF.

Notes on this clone: This same CDR3 is encoded by further DNA sequences in the sample. The CDR3 DNA reads as TGTGCCAGCAGCTTAGGACTTAACACCGGGGAGCTGTTTTTT. The encoded protein is CASSLGLNTGELFF. The chain carries TRBV7-6 and TRBJ2-2; D gene uncertain. Germline V gene lookup returns CDR1 SGHVS and CDR2 FNYEAQ. CDR3 size: 14 residues. Trimming shortened V by 1 base and J by 2 bases, and 5 bases separated the two germline ends.

The chain uses TRBV9 and TRBJ2-1; D gene ambiguous. This CDR3 comprises 16 residues. Trimming shortened V by 1 base and J by 2 bases, and 13 bases separated the two germline ends. The V gene's germline CDR1 is SGDLS and CDR2 YYNGEE. CDR3: CASSVFSPDPYNEQFF. The CDR3 bases are TGTGCCAGCAGCGTATTTAGCCCCGATCCCTACAATGAGCAGTTCTTC.

The V gene is TRBV4-1, the J gene TRBJ2-7, with a weak D call TRBD1 (7 bases). The germline gives CDR1 MGHRA, CDR2 YSYEKL. V was cut by 3 bases and J by 4 bases, with 19 bases left in between. The CDR3 is 16 residues long. The CDR3 here is CASSHPGAGGVYEQYF. The DNA for the CDR3 is TGCGCCAGCAGCCACCCGGGGGCAGGGGGTGTTTACGAGCAGTACTTC.

The chain has TRBV6-4 and TRBJ1-2, with a possible D match to TRBD1 (6 bases). The CDR3 spans 13 residues. V was cut by 4 bases and J by 0 bases, with 6 bases left in between. Germline V gene data show CDR1 as MRHNA and CDR2 as SNTAGT. The CDR3 spells CASSGTANYGYTF. The CDR3 DNA reads as TGTGCCAGCAGTGGGACAGCTAACTATGGCTACACCTTC.